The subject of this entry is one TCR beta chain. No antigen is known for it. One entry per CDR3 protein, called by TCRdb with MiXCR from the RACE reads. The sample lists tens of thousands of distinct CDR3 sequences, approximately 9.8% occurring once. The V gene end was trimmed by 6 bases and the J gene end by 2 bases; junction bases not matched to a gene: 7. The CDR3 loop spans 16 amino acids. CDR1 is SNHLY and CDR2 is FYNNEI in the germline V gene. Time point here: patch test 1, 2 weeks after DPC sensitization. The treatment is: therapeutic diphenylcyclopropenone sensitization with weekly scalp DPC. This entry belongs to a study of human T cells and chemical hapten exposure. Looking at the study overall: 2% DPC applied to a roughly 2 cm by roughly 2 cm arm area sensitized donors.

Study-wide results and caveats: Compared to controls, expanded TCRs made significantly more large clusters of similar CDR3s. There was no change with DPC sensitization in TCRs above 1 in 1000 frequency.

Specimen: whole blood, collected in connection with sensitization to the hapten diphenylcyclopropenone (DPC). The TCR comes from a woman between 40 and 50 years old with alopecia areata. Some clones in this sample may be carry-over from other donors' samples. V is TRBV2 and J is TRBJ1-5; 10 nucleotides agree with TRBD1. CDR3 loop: CASRGGTGDGNQPQHF. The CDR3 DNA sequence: TGTGCCAGCAGAGGCGGGACAGGGGATGGCAATCAGCCCCAGCATTTT.